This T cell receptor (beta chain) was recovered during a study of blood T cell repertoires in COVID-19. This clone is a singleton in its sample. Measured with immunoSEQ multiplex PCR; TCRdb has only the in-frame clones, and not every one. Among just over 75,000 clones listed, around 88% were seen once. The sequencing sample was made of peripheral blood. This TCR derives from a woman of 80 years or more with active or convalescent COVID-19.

The CDR3 loop is CASSVGGAGGQETQYF. As DNA, the CDR3 is TGTGCCAGCAGCGTGGGCGGGGCAGGGGGGCAAGAGACCCAGTACTTC. The V and J genes are TRBV9 and TRBJ2-5; possible D gene TRBD1, 7 bases. The V gene lost 2 bases and the J gene lost 2 bases, with 16 bases spanning the gap. The CDR3 is 16 amino acids. Germline V gene lookup returns CDR1 SGDLS and CDR2 YYNGEE.